Here is one T cell receptor (beta chain) with its context. This sample is drawn from a study of shared clonotypes between healthy human individuals. TCRdb's table, derived via immunoSEQ multiplex PCR, lists solely in-frame clones and lacks some. The profile shows about 520,000 clones, roughly 80% of them singletons. Sequencing was performed on PBMCs. The receptor comes from a woman in her thirties or forties in good health. Some clones in this sample may be carry-over from other donors' samples.

CDR3 loop: CASSPTDRPRETQYF. The CDR3 bases are TGTGCCAGCAGCCCAACCGACAGGCCTCGAGAGACCCAGTACTTC. The chain employs TRBV14 and TRBJ2-5; D may be TRBD1 (6 bases). Trimming took off 4 bases at V and 4 bases at J, with 16 bases between the two ends. The CDR3 is 15 amino acids. Germline V CDR1 and CDR2: SGHDN, FVKESK.